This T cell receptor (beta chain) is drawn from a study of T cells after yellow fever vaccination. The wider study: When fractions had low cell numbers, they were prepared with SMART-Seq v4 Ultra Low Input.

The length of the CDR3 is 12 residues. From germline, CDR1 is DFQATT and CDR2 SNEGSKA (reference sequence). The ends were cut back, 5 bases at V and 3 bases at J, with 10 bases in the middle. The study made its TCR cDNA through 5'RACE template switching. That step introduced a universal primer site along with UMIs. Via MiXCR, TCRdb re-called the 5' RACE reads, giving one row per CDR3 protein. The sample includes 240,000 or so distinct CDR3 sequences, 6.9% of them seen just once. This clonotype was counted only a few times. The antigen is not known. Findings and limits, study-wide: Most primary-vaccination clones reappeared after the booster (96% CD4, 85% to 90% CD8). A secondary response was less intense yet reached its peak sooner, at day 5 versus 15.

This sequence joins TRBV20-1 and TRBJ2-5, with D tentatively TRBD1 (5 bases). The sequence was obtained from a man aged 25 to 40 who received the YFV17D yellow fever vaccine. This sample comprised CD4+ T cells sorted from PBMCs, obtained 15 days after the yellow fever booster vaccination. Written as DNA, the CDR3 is TGCAGTGCTGCACGACAGAAAGAGACCCAGTACTTC. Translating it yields CSAARQKETQYF.